The clone carrying this TCR beta chain was seen at least ten times. Its antigen is unknown. The source of the sample is a study of blood T cells in healthy people across ages. Study-wide findings and caveats: In the absence of known donor CMV status, changes in expanded clonotypes were possibly confounded.

Next came a second PCR, run for about 6 to 11 cycles, which used a sample-barcoded 5' primer along with a J-beta primer mix. TCRdb reprocessed the 5' RACE reads with MiXCR, giving one entry per CDR3 protein. The sample has hundreds of thousands of distinct CDR3 sequences, 32% seen once. Russia was home to the donors, healthy Caucasian individuals aged roughly 6 to 90. Trimming at V came to 0 bases and at J to 5 bases, leaving 9 bases not matched to a gene. The V gene's germline CDR1 is DFQATT and CDR2 SNEGSKA (reference sequence). This CDR3 region has 16 residues. Sequencing was performed on blood. The rearrangement links TRBV20-1 to TRBJ2-1; TRBD2 matches at 8 bases. This TCR came from a woman of 80 years or more in good health. CDR3 in DNA: TGCAGTGCTAGAGATGGGGTATGGCGGGGGGACAATGAGCAGTTCTTC. Translating it yields CSARDGVWRGDNEQFF.